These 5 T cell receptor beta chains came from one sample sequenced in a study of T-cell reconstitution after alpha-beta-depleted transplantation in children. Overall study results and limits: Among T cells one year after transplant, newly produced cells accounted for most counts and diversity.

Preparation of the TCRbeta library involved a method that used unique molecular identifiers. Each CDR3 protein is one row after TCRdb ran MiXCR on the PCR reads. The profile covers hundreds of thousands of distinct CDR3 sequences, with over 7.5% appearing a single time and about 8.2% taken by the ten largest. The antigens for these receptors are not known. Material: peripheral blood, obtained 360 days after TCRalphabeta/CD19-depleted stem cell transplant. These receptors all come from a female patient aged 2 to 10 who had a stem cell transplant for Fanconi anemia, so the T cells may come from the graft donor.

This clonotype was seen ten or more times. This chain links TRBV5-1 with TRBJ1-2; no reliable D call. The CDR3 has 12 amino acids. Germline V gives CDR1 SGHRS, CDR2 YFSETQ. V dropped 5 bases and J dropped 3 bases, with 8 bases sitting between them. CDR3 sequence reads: CASRDGDYGYTF. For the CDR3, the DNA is TGCGCCAGCAGGGACGGTGACTATGGCTACACCTTC.

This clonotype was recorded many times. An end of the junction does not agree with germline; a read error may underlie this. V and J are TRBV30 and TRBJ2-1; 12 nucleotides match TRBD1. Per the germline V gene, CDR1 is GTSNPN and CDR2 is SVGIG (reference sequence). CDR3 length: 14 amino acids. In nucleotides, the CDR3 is TGTGCCTGGAATTTCCCCCGGGACAGGGGGCGCAAGGTCTTC. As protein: CAWNFPRDRGRKVF.

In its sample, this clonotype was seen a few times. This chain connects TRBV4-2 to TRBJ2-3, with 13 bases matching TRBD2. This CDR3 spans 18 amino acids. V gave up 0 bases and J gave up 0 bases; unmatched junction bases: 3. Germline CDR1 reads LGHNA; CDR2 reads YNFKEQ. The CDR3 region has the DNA TGTGCCAGCAGCCAAGAGACTAGCGGGGGGTCTAGCACAGATACGCAGTATTTT. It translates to CASSQETSGGSSTDTQYF.

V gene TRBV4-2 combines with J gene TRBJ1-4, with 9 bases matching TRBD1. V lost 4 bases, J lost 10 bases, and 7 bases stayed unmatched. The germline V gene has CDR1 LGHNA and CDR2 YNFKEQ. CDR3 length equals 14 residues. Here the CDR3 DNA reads TGTGCCAGCAGCCTGACAGGGGGGGATGGAAAACTGTTTTTT. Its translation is CASSLTGGDGKLFF.

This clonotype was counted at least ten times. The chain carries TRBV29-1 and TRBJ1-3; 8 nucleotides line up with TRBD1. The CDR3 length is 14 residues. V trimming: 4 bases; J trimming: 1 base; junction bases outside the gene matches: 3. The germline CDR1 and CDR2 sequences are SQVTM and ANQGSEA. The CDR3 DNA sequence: TGCAGCGTTGTGACAGGGGTATCTGGAAACACCATATATTTT. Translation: CSVVTGVSGNTIYF.